The 25 T cell receptor beta chains given below trace back to one sample, sequenced in a study of T-cell reconstitution after alpha-beta-depleted transplantation in children. Preparation of the TCRbeta library involved a method that used unique molecular identifiers. TCRdb reanalysed the PCR reads using MiXCR and keeps one entry per CDR3 protein. This table has hundreds of thousands of distinct CDR3 sequences, over 15% appearing once. This material consisted of PBMCs from the stem cell graft donor, taken from the stem cell graft. The receptors were sampled from a human donor who donated a stem cell graft to a child with acute myeloid leukemia.

This clonotype was observed once. The J gene is TRBJ2-5, the V gene TRBV18; TRBD1 matches 7 bases. The ends lost 1 base at V and 3 bases at J; junction bases unmatched: 8. The CDR3 has 16 amino acids. The germline gives CDR1 KGHSH, CDR2 LQKENI. The CDR3 DNA reads as TGTGCCAGCTCACCACGTCAGGGGCAGGGGGAAGAGACCCAGTACTTC. This translates into CASSPRQGQGEETQYF.

V and J are TRBV10-3 and TRBJ2-7; 9 nucleotides agree with TRBD1. Germline CDR1 ENHRY, CDR2 SYGVKD. V was clipped by 4 bases and J by 6 bases; unmatched bases: 4. The CDR3 length is 13 residues. The CDR3 DNA reads TGTGCCATCAGTGCGGGACAGGGCTCCGAGCAGTACGTC. Amino acids: CAISAGQGSEQYV.

The V and J genes are TRBV15 and TRBJ1-5, with a tentative D call TRBD1 (6 bases). The CDR3 has 17 amino acids. V was cut by 0 bases and J by 0 bases, with 12 bases left in between. Looked up from germline, CDR1 is LNHNV and CDR2 is YYDKDF (reference sequence). The CDR3 here is CATSRELRDISNQPQHF. Written as DNA, the CDR3 is TGTGCCACCAGCAGAGAGCTCAGGGACATTAGCAATCAGCCCCAGCATTTT. Full variable domain (rest looked up from reference TRBV15 and TRBJ1-5): DAMVIQNPRYQVTQFGKPVTLSCSQTLNHNVMYWYQQKSSQAPKLLFHYYDKDFNNEADTPDNFQSRRPNTSFCFLDIRSPGLGDTAMYLCATSRELRDISNQPQHFGDGTRLSIL.

CDR3 sequence: CASRSRDRHSYEQYF. The CDR3 bases are TGTGCCAGCAGGTCCCGGGACAGACACTCCTACGAGCAGTACTTC. This rearrangement joins TRBV14 to TRBJ2-7; 7 bases line up with TRBD1. Germline V CDR1 and CDR2: SGHDN, FVKESK. Trimming removed 6 bases from V and 0 bases from J; junction bases left unmatched: 8. The CDR3 extends over 15 amino acids.

V gene TRBV12-3 or TRBV12-4 combines with J gene TRBJ1-4, with no clear D. Trimming took off 6 bases at V and 6 bases at J, with 17 bases between the two ends. This CDR3 spans 15 amino acids. CDR3 sequence: CASRSRWSADEKLFF. CDR3 in DNA: TGTGCCAGCAGATCCCGGTGGTCAGCGGATGAAAAACTGTTTTTT.

This clonotype came up a few times. This chain uses TRBV21-1 with TRBJ2-7. TRBV21-1 represents a pseudogene. CDR3 size: 16 residues. CDR3 DNA sequence: TGTGCCAGCAGCCACGTATTGTTGCAGGTTCTGGCCGAGCAGTACGTC. As protein: CASSHVLLQVLAEQYV.

V gene TRBV20-1 combines with J gene TRBJ1-2; D may be TRBD1 (5 bases). Germline values: CDR1 DFQATT, CDR2 SNEGSKA (reference sequence). The CDR3 sequence is 13 residues long. The V end was cut by 6 bases, the J end by 5 bases, with 16 bases between. CDR3 region: CSALAQGLYGYTF. The CDR3 DNA sequence: TGCAGTGCCCTCGCGCAGGGTCTATATGGCTACACCTTC.

The sample holds many counts of this clonotype. This rearrangement joins TRBV12-3 or TRBV12-4 to TRBJ2-5; D unclear. Trimming took off 4 bases at V and 4 bases at J, with 7 bases between the two ends. CDR3 length: 12 residues. The CDR3 here is CASSYTVETQYF. CDR3 DNA sequence: TGTGCCAGCAGTTATACCGTAGAGACCCAGTACTTC.

This sequence joins TRBV6-1 and TRBJ2-3; a possible D gene is TRBD1 (6 bases). CDR1 is MNHNS and CDR2 is SASEGT in the germline V gene. The CDR3 consists of 14 residues. The germline V and J ends were trimmed by 6 bases and 1 base, with 11 bases remaining between them. The CDR3 region has the DNA TGTGCCAGCAGGGTCAGGGGTGGCACAGATACGCAGTATTTT. Its translation: CASRVRGGTDTQYF.

The rearrangement uses TRBV7-9 and TRBJ2-7; maybe TRBD1 (6 bases). The germline gives CDR1 SEHNR, CDR2 FQNEAQ (reference sequence). The CDR3 length is 14 residues. V lost 4 bases to trimming and J lost 3 bases, with 13 bases between them. The CDR3 DNA follows: TGTGCCAGCAGCTGGGGACATGGAAGCTACGAGCAGTACTTC. Protein product: CASSWGHGSYEQYF.

In its sample, this clonotype was seen many times. The gene calls are TRBV7-8 and TRBJ2-1, with D possibly being TRBD2 (7 bases). The germline V gene encodes CDR1 SGHVS and CDR2 FQNEAQ. The CDR3 is 17 residues long. V lost 3 bases and J lost 1, with 16 bases in between. CDR3 amino acids: CASSFSEGGASYNEQFF. CDR3 coding DNA: TGTGCCAGCAGCTTCTCCGAGGGGGGGGCTTCCTACAATGAGCAGTTCTTC.

This clonotype appeared a few times. The chain combines TRBV7-8 with TRBJ1-2, with a tentative D call TRBD1 (6 bases). CDR3 length: 15 residues. Germline CDR1 SGHVS, CDR2 FQNEAQ. V dropped 3 bases and J dropped 4 bases, with 15 bases sitting between them. CDR3 sequence: CASSFAQGYGYGYTF. In nucleotides, the CDR3 is TGTGCCAGCAGCTTCGCACAGGGCTATGGCTATGGCTACACCTTC.

The CDR3 protein is CASSFTGEQYF. DNA of the CDR3: TGTGCCAGCAGTTTTACGGGGGAGCAGTACTTC. The V gene is TRBV12-3 or TRBV12-4, the J gene TRBJ2-7; D perhaps matches TRBD2 (5 bases). The length of the CDR3 is 11 residues. Trimming cost V 3 bases and J 7 bases, with 7 bases left between them.

This clonotype was counted many times. V usage is TRBV20-1 and J usage is TRBJ1-5; D gene uncertain. The germline V gene has CDR1 DFQATT and CDR2 SNEGSKA (reference sequence). Deletions cut 1 base from V and 4 bases from J, with 17 bases between. The CDR3 contains 16 residues. The CDR3 loop reads CSARVLGPGGNQPQHF. As DNA, the CDR3 is TGCAGTGCTAGAGTTCTAGGACCGGGCGGGAATCAGCCCCAGCATTTT.

This clonotype was seen repeatedly, ten times or more. The chain recombines TRBV20-1 with TRBJ2-1; 10 bases align to TRBD2. The CDR3 totals 14 residues. The germline V gene encodes CDR1 DFQATT and CDR2 SNEGSKA (reference sequence). After removal of 2 bases from V and 8 bases from J, the junction contained 6 bases not matched to a gene. CDR3 region: CSARPGLALDEQFF. The CDR3 DNA reads TGCAGTGCTAGACCGGGACTAGCGTTGGATGAGCAGTTCTTC.

This clonotype was recorded a few times. CDR3 amino acids: CASSPGTAAFF. CDR3 coding DNA: TGTGCCAGCAGCCCGGGAACGGCTGCTTTCTTT. This chain connects TRBV5-5 to TRBJ1-1; D is uncertain. Germline V gene lookup returns CDR1 SGHKS and CDR2 YYEKEE (reference sequence). The V and J ends lost 4 bases and 11 bases respectively, with 12 bases between them. This CDR3 spans 11 amino acids.

The V and J genes are TRBV5-6 and TRBJ2-1, with 8 bases fitting TRBD2. This CDR3 contains 16 residues. The germline V gene has CDR1 SGHDT and CDR2 YYEEEE. V gave up 0 bases and J gave up 3 bases; unmatched junction bases: 5. CDR3 amino acids: CASSLVAGGNYNEQFF. The CDR3 bases are TGTGCCAGCAGCTTGGTGGCGGGGGGTAACTACAATGAGCAGTTCTTC.

This clonotype has a handful of counts. The J gene is TRBJ1-1, the V gene TRBV4-1; 7 bases map to TRBD1. With V trimmed by 1 base and J by 1 base, 9 bases remained unmatched. Germline-derived CDR1 and CDR2 are MGHRA and YSYEKL. The CDR3 has 17 amino acids. DNA for the CDR3: TGCGCCAGCAGCCAAGGGACAGGCTTGATGGGGAACACTGAAGCTTTCTTT. This translates into CASSQGTGLMGNTEAFF.

This clonotype was recorded many times. The chain joins TRBV12-3 or TRBV12-4 to TRBJ1-3, with 7 bases lining up with TRBD1. The CDR3 sequence is 15 residues long. The J segment lost 3 bases and the V segment lost 4 bases, leaving 6 bases of the junction unmatched. The CDR3 region has the DNA TGTGCCAGCAGTTCCATGACAGGGTATGGAAACACCATATATTTT. Its translation: CASSSMTGYGNTIYF.

This clonotype was seen a handful of times. The rearrangement uses TRBV4-3 and TRBJ2-1; no reliable D call. The germline V and J ends were trimmed by 0 bases and 8 bases, with 20 bases remaining between them. The CDR3 runs 17 residues. Per germline, CDR1 LGHNA and CDR2 YSLEER. The CDR3 nucleotides read TGCGCCAGCAGCCAAGATTCGCTGCGGCCCCCTGTGGATGAGCAGTTCTTC. It specifies CASSQDSLRPPVDEQFF.

The rearrangement links TRBV7-2 to TRBJ2-7; D gene uncertain. Per germline, CDR1 SGHTA and CDR2 FQGNSA. Trimming took 5 bases from V and 0 from J, leaving 8 bases between them. The CDR3 runs to 13 residues. Here the CDR3 reads CASSGPFSYEQYF. DNA for the CDR3: TGTGCCAGCAGCGGCCCATTCTCCTACGAGCAGTACTTC.

The chain employs TRBV28 and TRBJ2-3; a possible D gene is TRBD2 (7 bases). Germline V lookup: CDR1 MDHEN, CDR2 SYDVKM. The CDR3 is made up of 15 amino acids. Trimming removed 8 bases at V and 2 bases at J, with 17 bases between. This chain's CDR3 is CASPPKGGITDTQYF. As DNA, the CDR3 is TGTGCCAGCCCGCCCAAGGGGGGGATCACAGATACGCAGTATTTT.

Many counts were recorded for this clonotype. This chain joins TRBV7-2 and TRBJ1-4, with TRBD1 matching over 7 bases. The germline V gene has CDR1 SGHTA and CDR2 FQGNSA. The CDR3 sequence is 16 residues long. V lost 5 bases, J lost 0 bases, and 6 bases stayed unmatched. As DNA, the CDR3 is TGTGCCAGCAGCCGACGGACAGGCGCAACTAATGAAAAACTGTTTTTT. As protein: CASSRRTGATNEKLFF.

The V and J genes are TRBV4-3 and TRBJ1-2; 7 bases are a match to TRBD1. V shed 0 bases, J shed 3 bases, and the junction held 10 bases outside the gene matches. The CDR3 is 17 residues long. CDR1 is LGHNA, CDR2 YSLEER, per germline. The CDR3 coding sequence is TGCGCCAGCAGCCAAGATCCCCGTGGAAGGGGGCACTATGGCTACACCTTC. Residues: CASSQDPRGRGHYGYTF.

A remark on this clonotype: A single base separates this from a much larger clone, so it may be a read error. The J gene is TRBJ1-1, the V gene TRBV6-1; D not resolved. CDR3 length: 18 amino acids. V was clipped by 4 bases and J by 4 bases, with 25 bases between them. Germline V gives CDR1 MNHNS, CDR2 SASEGT. The CDR3 loop is CASSGRPGTVGSGTEAFF. CDR3 in DNA: TGTGCCAGCAGTGGACGACCGGGCACCGTCGGATCCGGCACTGAAGCTTTCTTT.